One T cell receptor beta chain is described in this entry. The antigen is undetermined. V lost 5 bases to trimming and J lost 7 bases, with 15 bases between them. The CDR3 has 14 residues. Germline CDR1 reads SGHTA; CDR2 reads FQGNSA. This sample stems from a study of beta chain features in type 1 diabetes. Study in general: Cell yields, age and gender were similar between patients and healthy donors. Across all samples, some 98 million sorted cells were examined. Notes on the study in general: The cDNA sequencing approach could over-represent high-TCR-expressing cells.

CD4+ naive, central memory, regulatory and stem cell-like memory subsets were isolated by sorting on CD45RO/CCR7/CD25/CD127/CD95/CD27. Sequenced material consisted of expressed TCRB transcripts (all of the isolated RNA was reverse transcribed). Clones were sequenced by immunoSEQ multiplex PCR, and TCRdb holds only the in-frame ones, with some missing. Of hundreds of thousands of clones listed, roughly 15% were seen once; the top ten hold about 0.02%. Sequenced material: naive CD4+ T cells from blood. The sequence was obtained from a woman under 30 in good health. V and J are TRBV7-2 and TRBJ1-5; no firm D call. CDR3 amino acids: CASSPKGGVQPQHF. The DNA for the CDR3 is TGTGCCAGCAGCCCTAAGGGCGGGGTCCAGCCCCAGCATTTT.